Each of the 13 T cell receptor beta chains below was sequenced from the same sample in a study of identical twins. TCRdb reprocessed the 5' RACE reads via MiXCR and lists one record per CDR3 protein. This table has approximately 620,000 distinct CDR3 sequences, 8.6% appearing once. These same records also appear under a second study, on yellow fever vaccine responses in identical twins.

The sample taken for sequencing was PBMCs. The receptors derive from a woman aged 18-29 years in good health.

This chain joins TRBV20-1 and TRBJ2-4, with no clear D. The germline V and J ends were trimmed by 3 bases and 7 bases, with 7 bases remaining between them. Looked up from germline, CDR1 is DFQATT and CDR2 is SNEGSKA (reference sequence). The CDR3 contains 11 residues. The CDR3 sequence: CSASQGNIQYF. CDR3 sequence (DNA): TGCAGTGCTAGCCAAGGGAACATTCAGTACTTC.

This clonotype appeared a few times. The V and J genes are TRBV5-1 and TRBJ2-1, with D tentatively TRBD1 (6 bases). This CDR3 region has 14 residues. Trimming pared 7 bases from V and 5 bases from J, leaving 16 bases between. From germline, CDR1 is SGHRS and CDR2 YFSETQ. The CDR3 loop reads CASSPVGQNNEQFF. As DNA, the CDR3 is TGCGCCAGCTCCCCCGTGGGACAAAACAATGAGCAGTTCTTC.

The genes are TRBV7-9 and TRBJ2-2; 8 nucleotides match TRBD2. The CDR3 loop spans 16 amino acids. CDR1 and CDR2 from the germline V gene are SEHNR and FQNEAQ (reference sequence). V shed 5 bases and J 3 bases; nucleotides not matched to a gene: 8. In nucleotides, the CDR3 is TGTGCCAGCAGCGATACTAGCGGTCAACACACCGGGGAGCTGTTTTTT. Amino acid sequence: CASSDTSGQHTGELFF. Full variable domain (remainder filled in from reference TRBV7-9 and TRBJ2-2): DTGVSQNPRHKITKRGQNVTFRCDPISEHNRLYWYRQTLGQGPEFLTYFQNEAQLEKSRLLSDRFSAERPKGSFSTLEIQRTEQGDSAMYLCASSDTSGQHTGELFFGEGSRLTVL.

This clonotype has only a few counts. The chain recombines TRBV20-1 with TRBJ2-7, with a weak D call TRBD2 (5 bases). In germline, CDR1 is DFQATT, CDR2 SNEGSKA (reference sequence). This CDR3 spans 13 amino acids. The germline V and J ends were trimmed by 6 bases and 6 bases, with 18 bases remaining between them. The CDR3 DNA is TGCAGTGCCCTCGCGGGTCCTCCTGGCGAGCAGTACTTC. As protein: CSALAGPPGEQYF.

The rearrangement uses TRBV6-1 and TRBJ1-5; D gene unclear. V was trimmed by 3 bases and J by 6 bases, leaving 9 bases between them. Germline V gene data show CDR1 as MNHNS and CDR2 as SASEGT. The length of the CDR3 is 13 residues. CDR3 sequence (DNA): TGTGCCAGCAGTGAGAAGGGCGTTCAGCCCCAGCATTTT. Translating it yields CASSEKGVQPQHF.

The chain combines TRBV4-1 with TRBJ1-6; a weak D match, TRBD1 (5 bases). Germline V gene sequence: CDR1 MGHRA, CDR2 YSYEKL. V was shortened by 1 base and J by 2 bases, with 6 bases between the two germline ends. The CDR3 extends over 15 amino acids. CDR3 coding DNA: TGCGCCAGCAGCCAAGCACAGGCCTATAATTCACCCCTCCACTTT. The encoded protein is CASSQAQAYNSPLHF.

The chain links TRBV20-1 to TRBJ2-1, with unresolved D. CDR3 length: 12 residues. Trimming shortened V by 3 bases and J by 5 bases, and 8 bases separated the two germline ends. CDR1 is DFQATT, CDR2 SNEGSKA, per germline (reference sequence). The CDR3 loop reads CSASGVNNEQFF. In DNA, the CDR3 is TGCAGTGCTAGTGGAGTAAACAATGAGCAGTTCTTC.

This clonotype was recorded a few times. The chain carries TRBV6-2 or TRBV6-3 and TRBJ2-1; TRBD2 agrees at 7 bases. This CDR3 is 16 amino acids long. V lost 6 bases and J lost 3; bases outside the gene matches: 11. Germline-derived CDR1 and CDR2 are MNHEY and SVGEGT. The CDR3 coding sequence is TGTGCCAGCAGCACCCTGAGCGGGGAGAACTACAATGAGCAGTTCTTC. This sequence encodes CASSTLSGENYNEQFF.

This clonotype appeared many times. V gene TRBV7-9 combines with J gene TRBJ2-3; TRBD2 aligns across 9 bases. This CDR3 is built from 16 residues. The germline gives CDR1 SEHNR, CDR2 FQNEAQ (reference sequence). J gave up 2 bases and V 5 bases, and 8 bases lay outside the gene matches. The CDR3 sequence: CASSAQLAGITDTQYF. CDR3 in DNA: TGTGCCAGCAGCGCACAACTAGCGGGCATCACAGATACGCAGTATTTT.

This clonotype was seen ten or more times. This chain connects TRBV2 to TRBJ2-7; TRBD1 or TRBD2 may be the D gene (5 bases each). The V gene lost 8 bases and the J gene lost 7 bases, with 12 bases spanning the gap. The germline gives CDR1 SNHLY, CDR2 FYNNEI. CDR3 length: 11 amino acids. The CDR3 reads CASQLWGEQYF. The CDR3 DNA reads as TGTGCCAGCCAACTCTGGGGGGAGCAGTACTTC.

This clonotype has at least ten counts. The chain uses TRBV10-3 and TRBJ2-7; possibly TRBD2 for D (7 bases). The germline CDR1 and CDR2 sequences are ENHRY and SYGVKD. V lost 10 bases and J lost 7, with 17 bases in between. CDR3 length: 12 residues. CDR3 in DNA: TGTGCCACCCTTGGGGGGGCAGGGGAGCAGTACTTC. It codes for CATLGGAGEQYF.

This clonotype was detected ten times or more. The V and J genes are TRBV11-2 and TRBJ2-3; D remains ambiguous. CDR1 is SGHAT and CDR2 is FQNNGV in the germline V gene. The V gene lost 2 bases and the J gene lost 2 bases, with 8 bases spanning the gap. The CDR3 runs 14 residues. CDR3 sequence: CASSLSAPTDTQYF. DNA for the CDR3: TGTGCCAGCAGCTTATCCGCTCCCACAGATACGCAGTATTTT.

Ten or more counts support this clonotype. V is TRBV7-8 and J is TRBJ2-4; TRBD1 matches at 7 bases. Germline V gene sequence: CDR1 SGHVS, CDR2 FQNEAQ. This CDR3 comprises 16 residues. V trimming: 5 bases; J trimming: 0 bases; junction bases outside the gene matches: 7. The CDR3 nucleotides are TGTGCCAGCAGCGCACAGGGGTTACTAGCCAAAAACATTCAGTACTTC. It is translated as CASSAQGLLAKNIQYF.